This record concerns one TCR beta chain sequence. Its antigen is still unknown. It has no much larger one-base neighbor in the sample; base qualities were not kept. The data were taken from a study of T cell responses to AZD1222 COVID-19 vaccine (dated by TCRdb to the early 2020s). For the study in its entirety: AZD1222 recipients whose second dose came at about 4 weeks and those whose second dose came at about 12 weeks were combined into one group, since spike-specific TCR depth and breadth did not differ between the two schedules. TCR sequencing covered 230 to 250 trial participants: 200 to 220 given two doses of AZD1222 and approximately 25 given two doses of MenACWY control vaccine. Enrollment into the trials was organized by age into subgroups of 18-55, 56-69 and 70-plus years, and those subgroups contained roughly 150, 30 and 60 TCR-sequenced participants, respectively.

The label giving this sample's time point can be read as: baseline before first vaccination. Samples from vaccinated people were obtained from the UK trials COV001 and COV002, which included a single-blind randomized controlled phase 2/3 trial of AZD1222 (ChAdOx1 nCoV-19) in healthy adults. For TCRbeta chain sequencing, PBMC samples from trial participants were taken at day 0 and at day 28 after the second dose. Between the V and J ends, shortened by 0 bases and 1 base respectively, the junction contains 11 bases. Looking up the germline V gene yields CDR1 SGDLS and CDR2 YYNGEE. The CDR3 holds 15 amino acids from the cysteine to the phenylalanine. CDR3 DNA is the only sequence kept; it has 45 bases, read in frame from the first base. General findings and caveats noted by the study authors: After two AZD1222 doses, spike-specific TCR breadth and depth were significantly higher than at day 0 and than in MenACWY recipients. Reportedly, close to half of the unique spike-specific TCRs recognized epitopes lying outside the regions that are mutated in the B.1.351 and B.1.1.7 variants. The vaccine-associated CD4 TCRs covered the entire spike protein, and the dominant responses fell in regions 160-218 and 743-854. Because no samples from the day 14 peak response were available, repertoires could be characterized only after the peak T cell response. Most participants were white British and females outnumbered males, and the authors suggested that clonal diversity may have been underestimated. Conclusions about previously exposed vaccinees are limited, since just 6 or 7 AZD1222 recipients were seropositive for SARS-CoV-2 at baseline. The 56-69-year group was small, and its depth increase did not reach significance, likely because of low power.

The CDR3 regions of human TCRbeta chains were analyzed by immunosequencing. In the source study's methods: Repertoire TCRs were checked for matches against a reference library of SARS-CoV-2-specific TCRs that had been generated using the MIRA antigen-specificity platform. Breadth was defined as the fraction of unique TCRs that were SARS-CoV-2-associated, and depth was defined as the fraction of total T cells that were SARS-CoV-2-associated. Using the MIRA data, each spike-specific TCR was mapped to the spike region that the TCR reacts to and placed in a CD4 or CD8 class. Log10-transformed breadth and depth values were compared by one-way ANOVA with Sidak's multiple comparisons tests. TCRdb re-hosts the immuneACCESS table, in-frame sequences only. Its copies lack some clones; in the studies checked, an unresolved V gene accounts for under half of them, and the cause for the rest is not known. V, J and clone size were drawn from that table, and D and trimming were deduced from the DNA. The sample table records over 150,000 clones; roughly 92% of these occur just once. The ten top clones hold 1.6% of the sample.

The sequence was obtained from an adult in good health. The sequences come from peripheral blood, collected on day 0 of AZD1222 vaccination. Here the chain combines TRBV9 and TRBJ2-7; a tentative D match to TRBD1 spans 6 bases. The CDR3 protein is CASSVGDIVSYEQYF. The base sequence is TGTGCCAGCAGCGTAGGGGACATCGTATCCTACGAGCAGTACTTC.